The 5 T cell receptor beta chains below come from one sample, sequenced in a study of shared clonotypes between healthy human individuals. Method: immunoSEQ multiplex PCR; TCRdb's copy keeps in-frame clones and lacks some. The sample lists millions of clones; roughly 92% were seen once. Material: naive CD4+ T cells sorted from blood. Stated subset: CD45RA+ positively selected. The receptor source for this set is a man between 18 and 35 years old in good health.

J is TRBJ1-4 and V is TRBV4-3; D uncertain. Trimming stripped 1 base from V and 5 bases from J, with 11 bases between. Germline values: CDR1 LGHNA, CDR2 YSLEER. This CDR3 is built from 15 residues. The CDR3 coding sequence is TGCGCCAGCAGCCAAGTTCACCTAATAAATGAAAAACTGTTTTTT. Residues: CASSQVHLINEKLFF.

V gene TRBV19 combines with J gene TRBJ2-3, with D tentatively TRBD1 (5 bases). The CDR3 totals 15 residues. V was shortened by 6 bases and J by 0 bases, with 13 bases between the two germline ends. CDR1 and CDR2 (germline): LNHDA, SQIVND (reference sequence). The CDR3 protein is CASRNGAGSTDTQYF. For the CDR3, the DNA is TGTGCCAGTAGGAATGGGGCAGGGAGCACAGATACGCAGTATTTT.

This sequence joins TRBV7-2 and TRBJ2-3; D is uncertain. Germline CDR1 SGHTA, CDR2 FQGNSA. There are 13 residues in the CDR3. V lost 3 bases, J lost 6 bases, and 10 bases lay in between. The CDR3: CASSFRSLDTQYF. DNA of the CDR3: TGTGCCAGCAGCTTCCGATCTCTGGATACGCAGTATTTT.

A word on this clone: This specimen includes other DNA sequences encoding the same CDR3. The V gene is TRBV5-1, the J gene TRBJ1-3; no definite D call. This CDR3 is built from 15 residues. V lost 0 bases and J 3 bases, leaving 10 bases between the germline ends. Germline CDR1 is SGHRS and CDR2 is YFSETQ. CDR3 DNA sequence: TGCGCCAGCAGCTTGGAAGGGTCCAGTGGAAACACCATATATTTT. It codes for CASSLEGSSGNTIYF.

The V call is TRBV5-1, the J call TRBJ2-1; TRBD1 aligns across 12 bases. The CDR3 has 15 residues. CDR1 and CDR2 (germline): SGHRS, YFSETQ. V dropped 5 bases and J dropped 7; count of bases not matched to a gene: 7. CDR3 loop: CASRGGTGGSNEQFF. The CDR3 nucleotides read TGCGCCAGCAGAGGGGGGACAGGGGGCTCGAATGAGCAGTTCTTC. Looking up the rest from reference TRBV5-1 and TRBJ2-1 gives the full variable domain: KAGVTQTPRYLIKTRGQQVTLSCSPISGHRSVSWYQQTPGQGLQFLFEYFSETQRNKGNFPGRFSGRQFSNSRSEMNVSTLELGDSALYLCASRGGTGGSNEQFFGPGTRLTVL.